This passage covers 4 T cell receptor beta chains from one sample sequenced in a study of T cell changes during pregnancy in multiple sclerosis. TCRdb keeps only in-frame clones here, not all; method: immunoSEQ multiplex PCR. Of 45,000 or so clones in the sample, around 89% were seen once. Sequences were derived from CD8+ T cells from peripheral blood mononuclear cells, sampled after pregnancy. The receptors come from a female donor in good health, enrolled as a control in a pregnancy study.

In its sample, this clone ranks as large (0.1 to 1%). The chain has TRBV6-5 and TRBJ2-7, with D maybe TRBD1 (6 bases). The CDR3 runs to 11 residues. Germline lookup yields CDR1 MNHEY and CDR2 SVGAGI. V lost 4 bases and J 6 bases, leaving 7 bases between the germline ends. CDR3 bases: TGTGCCAGCAGTTTCAGGGGCGAGCAGTACTTC. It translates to CASSFRGEQYF.

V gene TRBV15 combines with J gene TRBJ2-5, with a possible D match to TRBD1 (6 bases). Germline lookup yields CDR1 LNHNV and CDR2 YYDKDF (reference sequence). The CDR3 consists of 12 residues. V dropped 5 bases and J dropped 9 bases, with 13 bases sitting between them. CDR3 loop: CATSPNPGAQYF. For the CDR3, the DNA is TGTGCCACCAGCCCTAACCCAGGGGCCCAGTACTTC. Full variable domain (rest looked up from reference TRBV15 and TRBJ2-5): DAMVIQNPRYQVTQFGKPVTLSCSQTLNHNVMYWYQQKSSQAPKLLFHYYDKDFNNEADTPDNFQSRRPNTSFCFLDIRSPGLGDTAMYLCATSPNPGAQYFGPGTRLLVL.

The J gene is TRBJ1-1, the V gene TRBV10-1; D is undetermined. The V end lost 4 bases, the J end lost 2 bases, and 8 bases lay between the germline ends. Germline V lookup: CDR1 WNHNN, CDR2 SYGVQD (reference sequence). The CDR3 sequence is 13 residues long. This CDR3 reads CASSGENNTEAFF. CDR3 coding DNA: TGCGCCAGCAGTGGGGAGAATAACACTGAAGCTTTCTTT.

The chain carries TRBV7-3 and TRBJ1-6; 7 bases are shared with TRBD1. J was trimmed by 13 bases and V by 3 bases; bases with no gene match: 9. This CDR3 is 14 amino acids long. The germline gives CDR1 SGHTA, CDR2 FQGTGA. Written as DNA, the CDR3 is TGTGCCAGCAGCTTTGGGACAGCTCCTGGGCCCCTCCACTTT. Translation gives CASSFGTAPGPLHF.